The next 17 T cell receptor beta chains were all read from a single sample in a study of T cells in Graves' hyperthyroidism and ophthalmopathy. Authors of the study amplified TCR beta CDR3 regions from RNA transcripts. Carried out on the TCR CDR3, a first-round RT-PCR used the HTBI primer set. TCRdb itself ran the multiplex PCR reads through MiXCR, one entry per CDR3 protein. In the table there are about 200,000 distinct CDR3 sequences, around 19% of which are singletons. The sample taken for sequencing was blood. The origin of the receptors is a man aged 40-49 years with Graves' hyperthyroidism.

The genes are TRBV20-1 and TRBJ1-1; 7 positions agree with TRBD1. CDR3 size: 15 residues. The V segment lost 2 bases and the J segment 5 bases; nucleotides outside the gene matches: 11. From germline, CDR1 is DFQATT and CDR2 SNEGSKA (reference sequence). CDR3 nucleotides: TGCAGTGCTAGAAAAAACAGGGGTTTGAGTACTGAAGCTTTCTTT. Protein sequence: CSARKNRGLSTEAFF.

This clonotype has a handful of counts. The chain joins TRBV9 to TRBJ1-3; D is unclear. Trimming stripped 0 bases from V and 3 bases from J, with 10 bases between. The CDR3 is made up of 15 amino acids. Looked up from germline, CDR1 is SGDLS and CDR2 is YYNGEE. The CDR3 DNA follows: TGTGCCAGCAGCGTAGCCCCCCAGGTTGGAAACACCATATATTTT. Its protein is CASSVAPQVGNTIYF.

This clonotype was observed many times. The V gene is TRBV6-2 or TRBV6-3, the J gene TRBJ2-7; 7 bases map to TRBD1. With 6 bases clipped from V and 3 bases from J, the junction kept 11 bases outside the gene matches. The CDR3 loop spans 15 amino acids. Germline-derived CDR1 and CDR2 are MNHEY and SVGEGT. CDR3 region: CASSEPGTDFYEQYF. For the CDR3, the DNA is TGTGCCAGCAGCGAACCCGGGACAGATTTCTACGAGCAGTACTTC.

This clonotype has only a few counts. The CDR3 reads CASINLGGGSYGYTF. The CDR3 region has the DNA TGTGCCAGCATCAACCTGGGCGGAGGGTCCTATGGCTACACCTTC. This sequence joins TRBV7-9 and TRBJ1-2; D uncertain. With 7 bases removed from V and 4 bases from J, the gap between germline ends came to 19 bases. The CDR3 spans 15 residues. Germline assignment: CDR1 SEHNR and CDR2 FQNEAQ (reference sequence).

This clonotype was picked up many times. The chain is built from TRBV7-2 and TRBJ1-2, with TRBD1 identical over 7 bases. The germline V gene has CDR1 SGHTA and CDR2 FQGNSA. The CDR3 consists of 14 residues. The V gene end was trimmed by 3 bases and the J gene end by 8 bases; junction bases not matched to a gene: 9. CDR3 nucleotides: TGTGCCAGCAGCTTCGACCTGGGCAGGGGGGGCTACACCTTC. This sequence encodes CASSFDLGRGGYTF. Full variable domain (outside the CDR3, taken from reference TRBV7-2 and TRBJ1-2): GAGVSQSPSNKVTEKGKDVELRCDPISGHTALYWYRQSLGQGLEFLIYFQGNSAPDKSGLPSDRFSAERTGGSVSTLTIQRTQQEDSAVYLCASSFDLGRGGYTFGSGTRLTVV.

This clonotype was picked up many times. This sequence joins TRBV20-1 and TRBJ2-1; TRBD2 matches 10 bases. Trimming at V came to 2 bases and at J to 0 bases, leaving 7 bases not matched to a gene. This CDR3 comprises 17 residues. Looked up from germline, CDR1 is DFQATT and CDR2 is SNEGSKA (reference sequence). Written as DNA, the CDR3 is TGCAGTGCTAGAAGGCTAGCGGGGGCGAGCTCCTACAATGAGCAGTTCTTC. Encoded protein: CSARRLAGASSYNEQFF.

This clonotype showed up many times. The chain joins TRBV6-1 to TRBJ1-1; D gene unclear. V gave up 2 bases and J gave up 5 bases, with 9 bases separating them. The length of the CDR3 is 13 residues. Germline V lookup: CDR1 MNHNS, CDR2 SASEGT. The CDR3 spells CASSEYGRTEAFF. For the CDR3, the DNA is TGTGCCAGCAGTGAATATGGGAGAACTGAAGCTTTCTTT.

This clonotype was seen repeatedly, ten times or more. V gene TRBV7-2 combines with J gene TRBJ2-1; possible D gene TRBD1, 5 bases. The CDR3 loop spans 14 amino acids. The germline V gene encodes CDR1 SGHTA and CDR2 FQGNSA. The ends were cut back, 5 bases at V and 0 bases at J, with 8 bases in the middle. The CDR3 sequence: CASSVDSSYNEQFF. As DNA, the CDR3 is TGTGCCAGCAGCGTCGACAGCTCCTACAATGAGCAGTTCTTC.

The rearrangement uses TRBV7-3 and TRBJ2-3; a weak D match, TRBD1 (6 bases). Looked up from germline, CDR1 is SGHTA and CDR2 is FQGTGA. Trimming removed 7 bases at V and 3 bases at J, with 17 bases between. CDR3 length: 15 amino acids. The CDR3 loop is CASTPRGVVTDTQYF. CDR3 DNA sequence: TGTGCCAGCACTCCCAGGGGAGTTGTGACAGATACGCAGTATTTT.

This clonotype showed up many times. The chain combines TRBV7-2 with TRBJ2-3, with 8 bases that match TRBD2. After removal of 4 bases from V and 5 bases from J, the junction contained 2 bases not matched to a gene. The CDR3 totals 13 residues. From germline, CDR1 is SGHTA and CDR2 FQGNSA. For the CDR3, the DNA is TGTGCCAGCAGCTGGGCGGGGGGAGATACGCAGTATTTT. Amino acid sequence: CASSWAGGDTQYF.

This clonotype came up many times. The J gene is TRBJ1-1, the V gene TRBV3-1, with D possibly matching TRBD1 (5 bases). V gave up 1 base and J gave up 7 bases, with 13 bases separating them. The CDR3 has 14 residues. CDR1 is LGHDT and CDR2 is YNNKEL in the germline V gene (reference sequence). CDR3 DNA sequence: TGTGCCAGCAGCCAAGTTTCCAGGGCGGGTGAAGCTTTCTTT. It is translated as CASSQVSRAGEAFF.

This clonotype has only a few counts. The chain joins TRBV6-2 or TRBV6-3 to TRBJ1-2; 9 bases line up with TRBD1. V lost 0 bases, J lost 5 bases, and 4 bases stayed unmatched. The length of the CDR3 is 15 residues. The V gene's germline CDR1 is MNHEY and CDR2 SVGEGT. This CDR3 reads CASSYSRGTGYGYTF. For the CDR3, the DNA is TGTGCCAGCAGTTACTCAAGGGGGACAGGGTATGGCTACACCTTC.

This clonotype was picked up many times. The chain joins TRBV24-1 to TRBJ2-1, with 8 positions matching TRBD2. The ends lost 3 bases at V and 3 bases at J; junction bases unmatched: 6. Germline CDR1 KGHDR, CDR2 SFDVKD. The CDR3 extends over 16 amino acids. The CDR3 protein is CATSDRSGGVYNEQFF. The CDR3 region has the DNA TGTGCCACCAGTGATCGCTCGGGGGGGGTCTACAATGAGCAGTTCTTC.

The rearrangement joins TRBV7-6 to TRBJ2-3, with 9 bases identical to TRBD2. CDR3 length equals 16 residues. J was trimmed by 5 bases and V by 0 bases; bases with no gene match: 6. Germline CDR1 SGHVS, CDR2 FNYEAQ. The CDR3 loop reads CASSLARAGGQDTQYF. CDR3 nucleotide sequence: TGTGCCAGCAGCTTAGCGCGGGCGGGGGGGCAAGATACGCAGTATTTT.

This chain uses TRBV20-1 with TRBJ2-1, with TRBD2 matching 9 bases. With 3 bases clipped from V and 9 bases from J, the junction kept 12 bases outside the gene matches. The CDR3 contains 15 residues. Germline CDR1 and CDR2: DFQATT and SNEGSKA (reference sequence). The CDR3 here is CSASTARTSASEQFF. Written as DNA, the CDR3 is TGCAGTGCTAGTACCGCCAGGACTAGCGCTTCTGAGCAGTTCTTC.

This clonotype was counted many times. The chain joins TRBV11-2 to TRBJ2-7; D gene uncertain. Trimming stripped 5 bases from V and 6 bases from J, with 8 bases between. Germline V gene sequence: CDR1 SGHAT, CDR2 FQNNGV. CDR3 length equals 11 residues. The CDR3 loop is CASSIDLEQYF. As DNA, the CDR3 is TGTGCCAGCAGCATTGATCTCGAGCAGTACTTC.

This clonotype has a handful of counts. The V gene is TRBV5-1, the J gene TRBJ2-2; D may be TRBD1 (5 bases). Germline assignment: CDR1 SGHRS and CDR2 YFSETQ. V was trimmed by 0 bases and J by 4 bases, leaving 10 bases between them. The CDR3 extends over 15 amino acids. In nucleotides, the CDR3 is TGCGCCAGCAGCTTGGCAGGGAACCCCACCGGGGAGCTGTTTTTT. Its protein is CASSLAGNPTGELFF.